The present T cell receptor (beta chain) was sequenced within a study of T-cell memory formation after mild COVID-19. Across the whole study: TCR clusters showed largely donor specificity.

This CDR3 has 16 amino acids. The J segment lost 4 bases and the V segment lost 3 bases, leaving 8 bases of the junction unmatched. CDR1 is LGHDT and CDR2 is YNNKEL in the germline V gene (reference sequence). 5'RACE with constant-segment primers yielded barcoded, UMI-tagged TCR alpha and TCR beta cDNA libraries. TCRdb called the 5' RACE reads again in MiXCR, with one record for every CDR3 protein. The sample gives just over 150,000 distinct CDR3 sequences, 25% to 40% of which show up once; about 12% is in the top ten. The clonotype originates from an adult woman who had mild COVID-19 (a few samples of this study predate the infection). Cell type and time point are not known. Sequencing input: PBMCs or a T cell subset sorted from them (not recorded which). V and J are TRBV3-1 and TRBJ2-5, with 10 positions matching TRBD1. The CDR3 region has the DNA TGTGCCAGCAGCCACTGGACAGGGGGGAAACGAGAGACCCAGTACTTC. Amino acid sequence: CASSHWTGGKRETQYF.